The rows below give T cell receptor beta chains drawn from one sample of a study of blood T cell repertoires in COVID-19. Assay: immunoSEQ multiplex PCR; the TCRdb copy retains only in-frame clones and omits some. The sample holds around 64,000 clones, approximately 87% seen once. The specimen was peripheral blood. The origin of the receptors is a man aged 45-60 years with active COVID-19. The CDR3 runs from the conserved cysteine through the conserved F or W. Fields, in order: clone size, D gene, V gene, J gene, CDR3 DNA, CDR3 protein. The D gene is left open where the match is weak. The size of a clone is reported for some rows only, either as once, few or many, or as a class for expanded clones.

size: once; D: .; V: TRBV27; J: TRBJ2-1; DNA: TGTGCCAGCAGCCCCGGGCTAGCGCTGGGGGAGCAGTTCTTC; CDR3: CASSPGLALGEQFF
size: .; D: .; V: TRBV27; J: TRBJ1-1; DNA: TGTGCCAGCAGTTTAGGGTCAGGAATAGAAGCTTTCTTT; CDR3: CASSLGSGIEAFF
size: .; D: .; V: TRBV18; J: TRBJ2-5; DNA: TGTGCCAGCTCACGAGCCTTCCAAGAGACCCAGTACTTC; CDR3: CASSRAFQETQYF
size: .; D: TRBD2; V: TRBV6-2/TRBV6-3; J: TRBJ2-4; DNA: TGTGCCAGCACCCCTCGACGCGGGGGAGACATTCAGTACTTC; CDR3: CASTPRRGGDIQYF
size: .; D: .; V: TRBV4-2; J: TRBJ1-1; DNA: TGTGCCAGCAGCCAGATGGACAGGAACACTGAAGCTTTCTTT; CDR3: CASSQMDRNTEAFF
size: .; D: TRBD1; V: TRBV7-6; J: TRBJ2-1; DNA: TGTGCCAGCAGCGCCGAGACAGGGAGTTTCAATGAGCAGTTCTTC; CDR3: CASSAETGSFNEQFF
size: once; D: .; V: TRBV10-3; J: TRBJ1-5; DNA: TGTGCCACCAGGTCTGGGCGCAATCAGCCCCAGCATTTT; CDR3: CATRSGRNQPQHF
size: .; D: TRBD1; V: TRBV19; J: TRBJ1-1; DNA: TGTGCCAGTAGTCCGGGGACAGACACTGAAGCTTTCTTT; CDR3: CASSPGTDTEAFF
size: few; D: TRBD2; V: TRBV29-1; J: TRBJ2-2; DNA: TGCAGCGCGACTAGCGGGAGAGACACCGGGGAGCTGTTTTTT; CDR3: CSATSGRDTGELFF
size: .; D: .; V: TRBV6-2/TRBV6-3; J: TRBJ2-7; DNA: TGTGCCAGCAGTTACACGGACTACTACGAGCAGTACTTC; CDR3: CASSYTDYYEQYF
size: once; D: .; V: TRBV24-1; J: TRBJ2-1; DNA: TGTGCCACCAGTGATTTCGCGGGTCTTGAGCAGTTCTTC; CDR3: CATSDFAGLEQFF
size: .; D: .; V: TRBV25-1; J: TRBJ1-1; DNA: TGTGCCAGCACCTCGGTGGTTCCGGGCACTGAAGCTTTCTTT; CDR3: CASTSVVPGTEAFF
size: .; D: .; V: TRBV7-9; J: TRBJ2-2; DNA: TGTGCCAGCAGCTTACAGGGAAGCGGGGAGCTGTTTTTT; CDR3: CASSLQGSGELFF
size: .; D: .; V: TRBV7-9; J: TRBJ2-7; DNA: TGTGCCAGCAGCCCACGACTTAGCTCCTACGAGCAGTACTTC; CDR3: CASSPRLSSYEQYF
size: .; D: TRBD1; V: TRBV7-3; J: TRBJ2-1; DNA: TGTGCCAGCAGCCCACGGACAGGGGGCAATGAGCAGTTCTTC; CDR3: CASSPRTGGNEQFF
size: .; D: TRBD2; V: TRBV7-2; J: TRBJ2-3; DNA: TGTGCCAGCAGCAAGATTTTAGGGTCTAGCGGGAGCCCAGATACGCAGTATTTT; CDR3: CASSKILGSSGSPDTQYF
size: .; D: TRBD1; V: TRBV5-6; J: TRBJ1-1; DNA: TGTGCCAGCGGATCGACCCACAGGGGGCACACTGAAGCTTTCTTT; CDR3: CASGSTHRGHTEAFF
size: .; D: TRBD1; V: TRBV18; J: TRBJ1-1; DNA: TGTGCCAGCTCACCGTCCGGGACAGCCCCGAACACTGAAGCTTTCTTT; CDR3: CASSPSGTAPNTEAFF
size: .; D: TRBD1; V: TRBV24-1; J: TRBJ1-2; DNA: TGTGCCACCAGTGATTCCGGGACAGGGCTCCTAACTAACTATGGCTACACCTTC; CDR3: CATSDSGTGLLTNYGYTF
size: .; D: .; V: TRBV12-5; J: TRBJ2-7; DNA: TGTGCTAGTGGTCGTGTGCGGGACAGATCCTACGAGCAGTACTTC; CDR3: CASGRVRDRSYEQYF
size: .; D: .; V: TRBV7-9; J: TRBJ1-1; DNA: TGTGCCAGCAGCTTAGCGCAGGGGTGGGGGACTGAAGCTTTCTTT; CDR3: CASSLAQGWGTEAFF
size: once; D: .; V: TRBV19; J: TRBJ1-1; DNA: TGTGCCAGTAGTATGACGGGAAGATATTCTGAAGCTTTCTTT; CDR3: CASSMTGRYSEAFF
size: .; D: TRBD1; V: TRBV5-1; J: TRBJ2-1; DNA: TGCGCCAGCAGCTTGGGGACAGGGTTCGATGAGCAGTTCTTC; CDR3: CASSLGTGFDEQFF
size: .; D: TRBD1; V: TRBV12-5; J: TRBJ1-2; DNA: TGTGCTAGTGGTTTGTCACAGGGGACAGGTGGCTACACCTTC; CDR3: CASGLSQGTGGYTF
size: .; D: .; V: TRBV28; J: TRBJ1-1; DNA: TGTGCCAGCAGCTCGGACAGGAACACTGAAGCTTTCTTT; CDR3: CASSSDRNTEAFF
size: .; D: TRBD2; V: TRBV9; J: TRBJ2-1; DNA: TGTGCCAGCAGCGGCGCCGATAGCGGGAGAAAGGCGAATGAGCAGTTCTTC; CDR3: CASSGADSGRKANEQFF
size: once; D: TRBD1; V: TRBV5-4; J: TRBJ1-1; DNA: TGTGCCAGCAGCACAGGACAGGGGGGGATGAACACTGAAGCTTTCTTT; CDR3: CASSTGQGGMNTEAFF
size: .; D: .; V: TRBV3-1/TRBV3-2; J: TRBJ2-4; DNA: TGTGCCAGCAGCCGCCACAGGGCTATAGACCAAAACATTCAGTACTTC; CDR3: CASSRHRAIDQNIQYF
size: few; D: .; V: TRBV19; J: TRBJ1-6; DNA: TGTGCCAGTAGAGTAGCGGATCGCTATAATTCACCCCTCCACTTT; CDR3: CASRVADRYNSPLHF
size: .; D: .; V: TRBV20-1; J: TRBJ1-5; DNA: TGCAGTGCCAGTACAGGGTACCAGCCCCAGCATTTT; CDR3: CSASTGYQPQHF
size: .; D: .; V: TRBV5-1; J: TRBJ2-1; DNA: TGCGCCAGCAGCTTGGATCCCGCTAGCTCCTACAATGAGCAGTTCTTC; CDR3: CASSLDPASSYNEQFF
size: .; D: TRBD1; V: TRBV6-5; J: TRBJ2-7; DNA: TGTGCCAGCGAGCACAGGGGGCCCGAGCAGTACTTC; CDR3: CASEHRGPEQYF
size: .; D: TRBD2; V: TRBV7-2; J: TRBJ2-7; DNA: TGTGCCAGCAGCTCACGTCCGGGACTAGCGGGAGGCGAGCAGTACTTC; CDR3: CASSSRPGLAGGEQYF
size: .; D: TRBD1; V: TRBV5-4; J: TRBJ2-7; DNA: TGTGCCAGCAGCGGCGGGCCGACAGGGACATTCCACGAGCAGTACTTC; CDR3: CASSGGPTGTFHEQYF
size: .; D: TRBD2; V: TRBV27; J: TRBJ2-3; DNA: TGTGCCAGCAGTTTATCGCCCCCCCCCTTAGCGGGAGCGGGCACAGATACGCAGTATTTT; CDR3: CASSLSPPPLAGAGTDTQYF
size: .; D: TRBD2; V: TRBV19; J: TRBJ2-1; DNA: TGTGCCAGTAGTGGGGCGGGAGCGGGTTACAATGAGCAGTTCTTC; CDR3: CASSGAGAGYNEQFF
size: .; D: TRBD1; V: TRBV29-1; J: TRBJ1-5; DNA: TGCAGCGTTGGACAGGGGGATCAGCCCCAGCATTTT; CDR3: CSVGQGDQPQHF
size: .; D: TRBD2; V: TRBV6-1; J: TRBJ2-1; DNA: TGTGCCAGCAGTGAAGAAGGTTCAGCGGGAGGCCGGAATGAGCAGTTCTTC; CDR3: CASSEEGSAGGRNEQFF
size: .; D: TRBD2; V: TRBV7-2; J: TRBJ2-1; DNA: TGTGCCAGCTCGTGGGTACTAGCGGGAAACTACAATGAGCAGTTCTTC; CDR3: CASSWVLAGNYNEQFF
size: .; D: TRBD2; V: TRBV7-6; J: TRBJ2-7; DNA: TGTGCCAGCAGCTTAATGACTAGCGGGAGCTCCTACGAGCAGTACTTC; CDR3: CASSLMTSGSSYEQYF
size: .; D: .; V: TRBV6-5; J: TRBJ2-6; DNA: TGTGCCAGCAGTTCTCGACAGTCTGGGGCCAACGTCCTGACTTTC; CDR3: CASSSRQSGANVLTF
size: .; D: .; V: TRBV4-3; J: TRBJ2-4; DNA: TGCGCCAGCAGCCAAGGTATTAGCGGAAGATGGGACATTCAGTACTTC; CDR3: CASSQGISGRWDIQYF
size: .; D: .; V: TRBV7-7; J: TRBJ2-5; DNA: TGTGCTAGCAGCCTTGGCGGAGTCCTCCAAGAGACCCAGTACTTC; CDR3: CASSLGGVLQETQYF
size: .; D: TRBD2; V: TRBV12-3/TRBV12-4; J: TRBJ2-5; DNA: TGTGCCAGCAGTTTGCGGGAGTTGGAGACCCAGTACTTC; CDR3: CASSLRELETQYF
size: .; D: .; V: TRBV3-1/TRBV3-2; J: TRBJ1-4; DNA: TGTGCCAGCAGCCAAGAGAGCAGGGGAAACGAAAAACTGTTTTTT; CDR3: CASSQESRGNEKLFF
size: .; D: TRBD1; V: TRBV10-3; J: TRBJ2-2; DNA: TGTGCCATCAGTGAGAAGGGACAGGGGACCGGGGAGCTGTTTTTT; CDR3: CAISEKGQGTGELFF
size: .; D: .; V: TRBV18; J: TRBJ2-1; DNA: TGTGCCAGCTCACCAATCGGAGGGAACCGACTCAATGAGCAGTTCTTC; CDR3: CASSPIGGNRLNEQFF
size: .; D: TRBD2; V: TRBV7-2; J: TRBJ2-1; DNA: TGTGCCAGCAGCTTAGTTGGGACTAGCGTGCACAATGAGCAGTTCTTC; CDR3: CASSLVGTSVHNEQFF
size: .; D: .; V: TRBV6-2/TRBV6-3; J: TRBJ1-5; DNA: TGTGCCAGCAGTTACCCCAGGGTCCAGCCCCAGCATTTT; CDR3: CASSYPRVQPQHF
size: .; D: TRBD1; V: TRBV28; J: TRBJ1-6; DNA: TGTGCCAGCAGCCCATTCCCACAGGGGGCAAGGTCACCCCTCCACTTT; CDR3: CASSPFPQGARSPLHF
size: once; D: TRBD1; V: TRBV9; J: TRBJ2-2; DNA: TGTGCCAGCAGCCTAAGACAGGGGATGAACACCGGGGAGCTGTTTTTT; CDR3: CASSLRQGMNTGELFF
size: .; D: TRBD1; V: TRBV4-3; J: TRBJ2-7; DNA: TGCGCCAGCAGCCCGGGACAGGGGGGCTACGAGCAGTACTTC; CDR3: CASSPGQGGYEQYF
size: .; D: .; V: TRBV4-2; J: TRBJ1-6; DNA: TGTGCCAGCAGCCAAGAACGAGGGAGCTCCTATAATTCACCCCTCCACTTT; CDR3: CASSQERGSSYNSPLHF
size: .; D: .; V: TRBV11-3; J: TRBJ2-3; DNA: TGTGCCAGCACCTCACCCTCGGGAGAGGGTACAGATACGCAGTATTTT; CDR3: CASTSPSGEGTDTQYF
size: .; D: .; V: TRBV2; J: TRBJ2-1; DNA: TGTGCCAGCAGTGTTGACAAAACCTACAATGAGCAGTTCTTC; CDR3: CASSVDKTYNEQFF
size: .; D: .; V: TRBV1; J: TRBJ2-2; DNA: TGCACCAGCAGCCACCAGCGGGCCGGGGAGCTGTTTTTT; CDR3: CTSSHQRAGELFF
size: .; D: .; V: TRBV3-1/TRBV3-2; J: TRBJ2-7; DNA: TGTGCCAGCAGCCAGACAGCTCCCTACGAGCAGTACTTC; CDR3: CASSQTAPYEQYF
size: .; D: .; V: TRBV11-3; J: TRBJ2-3; DNA: TGTGCCAGCAGCTTAGGTGGCCAGAGCACAGATACGCAGTATTTT; CDR3: CASSLGGQSTDTQYF
size: .; D: .; V: TRBV6-2/TRBV6-3; J: TRBJ1-2; DNA: TGTGCCAGCAGTTATCGGCGGGGGGCGAATGGCTACACCTTC; CDR3: CASSYRRGANGYTF